Listed below are T cell receptor beta chains from one sample, sequenced in a study of blood T cell repertoires in COVID-19. The method was immunoSEQ multiplex PCR; TCRdb's version includes in-frame clones alone and lacks a portion of them. In the table there are some 200,000 clones, about 90% of which are singletons. Specimen: PBMCs or T cells enriched from blood (not recorded which). These receptors were taken from a woman younger than 35 who had recovered from COVID-19. Both conserved end residues are trimmed from each CDR3.

j_call v_call cdr3_aa
TRBJ2-3 TRBV21-1 ASSKEAGRRADTQY
TRBJ2-7 TRBV29-1 SVEDRDSYEQY
TRBJ2-4 TRBV4-1 ASSQRHTSGGANIQY
TRBJ1-6 TRBV30 AWTPGVGNSPLH
TRBJ1-1 TRBV10-1 ASSENRGSGEAF
TRBJ1-1 TRBV27 ASSLRQGVFDTEAF
TRBJ1-1 TRBV30 AWSRDRKTEAF
TRBJ2-7 TRBV5-1 ASSVSGQGHEQY
TRBJ2-5 TRBV18 ASSRGVTSGGSRQETQY
TRBJ2-1 TRBV5-6 ASSLDRGVSYNEQF
TRBJ1-1 TRBV6-5 ASSYSTRDTEAF
TRBJ2-3 TRBV19 ASSIVAGSGDTQY
TRBJ2-7 TRBV27 ASSLAISYEQY
TRBJ1-2 TRBV23-1 ASSTKDRPFLYGYT
TRBJ2-1 TRBV6-1 ASSERQGLEQF
TRBJ1-5 TRBV19 ASSMRAGTGVQPQH
TRBJ2-7 TRBV5-6 ASATNPSYEQY
TRBJ1-4 TRBV11-2 ASSFLGQGGKYEKLF
TRBJ1-4 TRBV3-1/TRBV3-2 ASSLPQGPNEKLF
TRBJ2-7 TRBV28 ASTGGSLSEQY
TRBJ2-1 TRBV5-5 ASSLLYSELSEQF
TRBJ2-2 TRBV19 ASSIAGSTGELF
TRBJ1-6 TRBV10-3 AISESSGEWRSPLH
TRBJ2-2 TRBV28 ASKGANTGELF
TRBJ2-3 TRBV9 ASSAGQGTDTQY